This TCR beta chain derives from a study of naive and memory T cell subsets (dated by TCRdb to about 2017). Context from the whole study: The figure summarizing the skin biopsy and whole blood samples listed about ten blood donors, 7 tuberculin skin test biopsies and 3 saline control biopsies. Usually PCR2 was run as a SYBR Green qPCR and stopped at a set threshold, although low-input samples could use end-point PCR (about 6 cycles) instead.

Whole blood analysis involved drawing more than 2 ml of peripheral blood from adult healthy volunteers into Tempus tubes and then extracting RNA following the manufacturer's instructions. Using 3' ligation of a UMI-containing oligonucleotide to TCR cDNA, the study laid out a robust and sensitive protocol to amplify, sequence and analyze TCRs. Total RNA was used without cell sorting and was treated with RQ1 DNase before reverse transcription, with a target input of about 1 to 1,100 ng. Skin biopsy and whole blood libraries were made to test pipeline robustness in samples where T cells form a minority population. The receptor library was made with 5' RACE. For the blood and skin samples, reverse transcription of TCR RNA was done with SuperScript IV along with alpha and beta constant region primers. Four rounds of PCR, run with the SP2 primer together with nested alpha and beta constant region primers, were used to amplify the ligated cDNA. T4 RNA ligase 1 was used to ligate an oligonucleotide containing the Illumina SP2 primer and a UMI to the 3' end of the cDNA. To prevent hairpin formation, the 12-nucleotide UMI was made up of two random hexamers with an eight-base spacer between them. From the second PCR onward, TCR alpha and beta chain libraries were processed separately, and dual indexing was applied for multiplexing. After pooling, the indexed libraries were analyzed by capillary electrophoresis and sequenced on either an Illumina MiSeq or NextSeq. PhiX DNA at about 5-7% was added to the libraries to raise base diversity and improve cluster recognition. In the source study's methods: UMIs were extracted from read 2 by Demultiplexor and combined with the TCR sequence from read 1, and reads were split according to sample indices. V and J genes and V-J junctions were identified by Decombinator, and each TCR was assigned a five-part identifier that included V and J deletions. UMIs were used by Collapsinator to correct sequencing errors and PCR amplification heterogeneity, so that a UMI-based abundance was obtained for each TCR. CDR3Translator converted identifiers to nucleotide sequence, translated to amino acids, and extracted CDR3 regions using terminal motifs. After normalization to the amount of input RNA, error-corrected alpha and beta TCR counts from blood and skin were compared. TCRdb reran the public reads through fastp at Q25 and MiXCR, keeping productive beta chains. Here each entry gathers all rows of one CDR3 protein and keeps the most common genes and DNA. Clone size and V and J calls follow TCRdb, not the original study. This sample comprises approximately 27,000 distinct CDR3 sequences, roughly 25% of them detected only once. Together, the top ten hold around 1.8% of the sample.

Trimming accounts for 5 bases at V and 6 bases at J, while the number of junction bases matched to no gene is 9. CDR1 is given as SGHVS and CDR2 as FNYEAQ, both from the germline V gene. Inclusive of the bounding cysteine and phenylalanine, the CDR3 is 15 residues long. Only the CDR3 region is kept as DNA, spanning 45 bases read in frame from base 1. On the study overall, not on this receptor specifically: The potential sensitivity of the RNA-based method to TCR transcript changes with T cell activation and differentiation was acknowledged.

This clonotype was counted at least ten times. Its antigen is still unknown. No base qualities exist here, and no much larger clone lies one base off it. The source of this sequence is a female donor in good health. This sequence uses TRBV7-6 and TRBJ2-7, with TRBD2 identical over 11 junction bases. Here the CDR3 is given as CASSTLAGGGGEQYF. At the DNA level, the sequence is TGTGCCAGCAGCACCCTAGCGGGGGGAGGGGGCGAGCAGTACTTC.